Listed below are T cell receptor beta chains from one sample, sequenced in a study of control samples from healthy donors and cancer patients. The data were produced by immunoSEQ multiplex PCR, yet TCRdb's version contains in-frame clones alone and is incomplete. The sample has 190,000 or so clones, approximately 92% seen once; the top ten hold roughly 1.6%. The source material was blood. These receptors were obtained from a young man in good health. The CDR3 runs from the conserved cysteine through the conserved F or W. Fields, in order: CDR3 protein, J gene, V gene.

CASTPGVSENSPLHF	TRBJ1-6	TRBV19
CASSSGDRRRRGNTIYF	TRBJ1-3	TRBV5-4
CARSLSDREPYEQYF	TRBJ2-7	TRBV7-5
CASSPAPGQGADTQYF	TRBJ2-3	TRBV18
CASSERPNYGYTF	TRBJ1-2	TRBV6-1
CASTARGGSTDTQYF	TRBJ2-3	TRBV7-3
CASSVQGDSYNEQFF	TRBJ2-1	TRBV19
CASSEFGTRENTQYF	TRBJ2-3	TRBV6-1
CASSRTSGPYNEQFF	TRBJ2-1	TRBV18
CASSEVRRGTPLHF	TRBJ1-6	TRBV6-1
CSVTPGGGAEAFF	TRBJ1-1	TRBV29-1
CASSARQYGYTF	TRBJ1-2	TRBV13
CASFAGGLKDQYF	TRBJ2-5	TRBV2
CASLPPGQAPTDTQYF	TRBJ2-3	TRBV28
CASSTQMNTEAFF	TRBJ1-1	TRBV19
CASSLKTPWTGTSYEQYF	TRBJ2-7	TRBV11-2